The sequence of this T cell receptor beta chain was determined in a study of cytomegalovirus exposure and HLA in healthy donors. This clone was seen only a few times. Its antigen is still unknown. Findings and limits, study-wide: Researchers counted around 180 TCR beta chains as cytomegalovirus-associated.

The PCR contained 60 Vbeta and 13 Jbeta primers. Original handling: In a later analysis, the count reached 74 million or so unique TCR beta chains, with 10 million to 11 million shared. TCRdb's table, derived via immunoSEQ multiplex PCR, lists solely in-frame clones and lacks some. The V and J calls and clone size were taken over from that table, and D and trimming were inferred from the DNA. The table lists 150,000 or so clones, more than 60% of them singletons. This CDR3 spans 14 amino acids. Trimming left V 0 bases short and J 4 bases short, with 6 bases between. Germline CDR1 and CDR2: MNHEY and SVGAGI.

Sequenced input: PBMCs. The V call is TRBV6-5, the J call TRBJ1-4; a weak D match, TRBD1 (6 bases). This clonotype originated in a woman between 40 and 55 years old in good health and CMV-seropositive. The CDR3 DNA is TGTGCCAGCAGTTACTCGGGACATAATGAAAAACTGTTTTTT. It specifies CASSYSGHNEKLFF.